What follows is one T cell receptor beta chain and its context. What it recognizes is unknown. The PCR made use of 60 Vbeta and 13 Jbeta primers. Only in-frame clones appear in the TCRdb table, and some are missing; sequencing was by immunoSEQ multiplex PCR. Of some 200,000 clones listed, 65% to 85% are singletons. Trimming took off 3 bases at V and 0 bases at J, with 12 bases between the two ends. The CDR3 length is 17 residues. Germline loops: CDR1 MNHEY, CDR2 SMNVEV (reference sequence). This entry comes from a study of cytomegalovirus exposure and HLA in healthy donors. Study-wide points: Cytomegalovirus association was listed for about 170 TCR beta chains. Sequencing probably produced one cluster of sequence variants that were highly shared.

The TCR sequence derives from a man in his fifties or sixties in good health and CMV-seronegative. The sample consisted of PBMCs. The chain recombines TRBV27 with TRBJ2-6; D not certain. The CDR3 loop is CASSLSYSSSGANVLTF. CDR3 DNA sequence: TGTGCCAGCAGTTTGAGCTACAGCAGCTCTGGGGCCAACGTCCTGACTTTC.